This T cell receptor (beta chain) comes out of a study of post-analysis software for immune sequencing data. Points from the study as a whole: Roughly 5 TRBV segments (TRBV5-6, TRBV5-1 and TRBV20-1 among them) occurred more frequently in patients than in controls.

The CDR3 is 15 amino acids. The ends lost 6 bases at V and 6 bases at J; junction bases unmatched: 8. This clonotype was seen once. Antigen: not known. Unique molecular identifiers were carried by the TCR beta cDNA libraries. The authors obtained roughly 550,000 cDNA molecules from roughly 1 to 10 million T cells. A single record per CDR3 protein comes from TCRdb applying MiXCR to the PCR reads. The profile shows 740,000 or so distinct CDR3 sequences, approximately 53% of them singletons. The TCR originated in a girl aged 5 to 17 with multiple sclerosis. Sequencing was done on a sample of blood. The chain has TRBV12-3 or TRBV12-4 and TRBJ2-1; 10 bases agree with TRBD2. The CDR3 nucleotides read TGTGCCAGCAGACAAAGCGGGGGGGCGATCAATGAGCAGTTCTTC. Encoded protein: CASRQSGGAINEQFF.